This T cell receptor beta chain was sequenced for a study of blood T cell repertoires in COVID-19. Study information: There were acute and convalescent COVID-19 samples, and they came from the United States, Italy and Spain. PBMCs, B-cell-depleted T cells, or T cells were the source of the cDNA or gDNA that made up the material.

Original handling: It was from reference gene primer amplification that nucleated cell counts were estimated. Assay: immunoSEQ multiplex PCR; the TCRdb copy retains only in-frame clones and omits some. From that table come the V and J calls and clone size; the DNA was used to work out D and trimming. The sample shows some 83,000 clones, roughly 90% of them seen only once. Germline V lookup: CDR1 SGHTA, CDR2 FQGTGA. V trimming: 5 bases; J trimming: 6 bases; junction bases outside the gene matches: 9. This CDR3 spans 15 amino acids. This sequence was found in an older man in a cohort sampled during active COVID-19. What was sequenced was peripheral blood. J is TRBJ2-1 and V is TRBV7-3; 8 bases match TRBD2. This CDR3 is CASSTSGGMGNEQFF. In DNA form, the CDR3 reads TGTGCCAGCAGCACAAGCGGGGGAATGGGCAATGAGCAGTTCTTC.